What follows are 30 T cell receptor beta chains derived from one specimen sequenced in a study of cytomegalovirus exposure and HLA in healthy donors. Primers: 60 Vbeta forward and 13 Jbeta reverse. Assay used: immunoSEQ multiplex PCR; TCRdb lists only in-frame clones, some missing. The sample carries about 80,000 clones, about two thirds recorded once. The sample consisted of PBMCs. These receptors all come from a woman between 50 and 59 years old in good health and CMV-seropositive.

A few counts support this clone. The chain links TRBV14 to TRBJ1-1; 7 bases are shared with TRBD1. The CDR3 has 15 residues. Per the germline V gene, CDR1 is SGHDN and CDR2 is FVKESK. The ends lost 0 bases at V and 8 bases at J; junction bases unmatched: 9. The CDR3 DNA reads TGTGCCAGCAGCCAAGAGAGACAGGGACGCGCCGAAGCTTTCTTT. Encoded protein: CASSQERQGRAEAFF.

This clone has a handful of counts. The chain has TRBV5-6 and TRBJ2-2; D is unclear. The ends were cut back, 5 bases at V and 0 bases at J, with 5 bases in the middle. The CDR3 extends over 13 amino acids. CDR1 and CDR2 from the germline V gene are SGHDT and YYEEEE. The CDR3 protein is CASRTPNTGELFF. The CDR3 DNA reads TGTGCCAGCAGAACACCGAACACCGGGGAGCTGTTTTTT.

The CDR3 region has the DNA TGTGCCAGCAGCCCTACAGGGAGCTATGGCTACACCTTC. Protein sequence: CASSPTGSYGYTF. The chain carries TRBV7-3 and TRBJ1-2; TRBD1 might be the D (6 bases). The CDR3 has 13 residues. Per germline, CDR1 SGHTA and CDR2 FQGTGA. The V and J ends lost 5 bases and 4 bases respectively, with 11 bases between them.

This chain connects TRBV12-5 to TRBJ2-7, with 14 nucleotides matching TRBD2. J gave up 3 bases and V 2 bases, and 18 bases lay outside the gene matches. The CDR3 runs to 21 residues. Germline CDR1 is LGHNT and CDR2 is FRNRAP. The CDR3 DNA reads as TGTGCTAGTGGTTTGCGCAAAACCTCAGGACTAGCGGGGGGTCCAATCTACGAGCAGTACTTC. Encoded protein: CASGLRKTSGLAGGPIYEQYF. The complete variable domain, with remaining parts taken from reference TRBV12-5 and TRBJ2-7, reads DARVTQTPRHKVTEMGQEVTMRCQPILGHNTVFWYRQTMMQGLELLAYFRNRAPLDDSGMPKDRFSAEMPDATLATLKIQPSEPRDSAVYFCASGLRKTSGLAGGPIYEQYFGPGTRLTVT.

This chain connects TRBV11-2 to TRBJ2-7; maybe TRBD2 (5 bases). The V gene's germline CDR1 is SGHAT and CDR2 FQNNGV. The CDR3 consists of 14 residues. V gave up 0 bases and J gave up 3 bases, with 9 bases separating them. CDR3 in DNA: TGTGCCAGCAGCTTAGAGGCGACTAACTACGAGCAGTACGTC. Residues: CASSLEATNYEQYV.

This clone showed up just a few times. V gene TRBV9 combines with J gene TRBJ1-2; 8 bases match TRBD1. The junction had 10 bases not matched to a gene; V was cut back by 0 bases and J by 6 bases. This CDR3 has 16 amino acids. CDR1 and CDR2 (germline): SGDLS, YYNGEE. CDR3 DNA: TGTGCCAGCAGCGTAGATAGGACAGGGCGGACGAATGGCTACACCTTC. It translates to CASSVDRTGRTNGYTF.

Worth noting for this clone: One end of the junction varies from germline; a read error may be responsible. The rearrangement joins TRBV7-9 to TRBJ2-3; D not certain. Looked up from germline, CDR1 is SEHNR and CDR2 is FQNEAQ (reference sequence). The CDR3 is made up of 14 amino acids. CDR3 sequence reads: CSSSPGRSTDTQYF. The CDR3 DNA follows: TGTTCCAGCAGCCCCGGTCGGAGTACAGATACGCAGTATTTT. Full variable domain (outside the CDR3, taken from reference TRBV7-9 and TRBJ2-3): DTGVSQNPRHKITKRGQNVTFRCDPISEHNRLYWYRQTLGQGPEFLTYFQNEAQLEKSRLLSDRFSAERPKGSFSTLEIQRTEQGDSAMYLCSSSPGRSTDTQYFGPGTRLTVL.

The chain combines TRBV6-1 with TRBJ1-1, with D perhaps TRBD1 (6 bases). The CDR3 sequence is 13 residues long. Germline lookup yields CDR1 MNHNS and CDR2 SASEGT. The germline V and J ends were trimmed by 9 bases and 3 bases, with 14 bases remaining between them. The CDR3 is CASYDRKYTEAFF. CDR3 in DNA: TGTGCCAGTTACGACAGGAAGTACACTGAAGCTTTCTTT.

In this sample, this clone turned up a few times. CDR3 coding DNA: TGTGCCAGCAGCTCACAGGCGGGAGGCTACACCTTC. This gives the protein CASSSQAGGYTF. The chain has TRBV7-9 and TRBJ1-2; the D gene is possibly TRBD1 (5 bases). Germline CDR1 is SEHNR and CDR2 is FQNEAQ (reference sequence). With 4 bases removed from V and 8 bases from J, the gap between germline ends came to 11 bases. The CDR3 contains 12 residues.

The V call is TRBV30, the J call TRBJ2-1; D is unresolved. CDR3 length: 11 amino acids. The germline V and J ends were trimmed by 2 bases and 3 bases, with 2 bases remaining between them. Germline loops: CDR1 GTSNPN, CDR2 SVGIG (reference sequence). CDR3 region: CAWSHYNEQFF. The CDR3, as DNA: TGTGCCTGGAGTCACTACAATGAGCAGTTCTTC.

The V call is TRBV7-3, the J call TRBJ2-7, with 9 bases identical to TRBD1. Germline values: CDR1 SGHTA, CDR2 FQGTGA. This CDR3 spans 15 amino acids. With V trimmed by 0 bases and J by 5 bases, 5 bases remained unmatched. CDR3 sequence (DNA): TGTGCCAGCAGCTTAACGGGGGACAGGGCCCACGAGCAGTACGTC. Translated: CASSLTGDRAHEQYV.

The CDR3, as DNA: TGTGCCAGCCTCAGGGCGGATACGCAGTATTTT. The encoded protein is CASLRADTQYF. J is TRBJ2-3 and V is TRBV2; maybe TRBD1 (5 bases). The CDR3 is made up of 11 amino acids. Germline-derived CDR1 and CDR2 are SNHLY and FYNNEI. Trimming stripped 8 bases from V and 6 bases from J, with 9 bases between.

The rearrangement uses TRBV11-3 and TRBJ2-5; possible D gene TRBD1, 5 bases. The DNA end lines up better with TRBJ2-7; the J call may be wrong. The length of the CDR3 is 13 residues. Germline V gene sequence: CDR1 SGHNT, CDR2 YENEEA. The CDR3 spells CASSYDRGYEQYF. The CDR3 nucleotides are TGTGCCAGCAGCTACGACAGAGGTTACGAGCAGTACTTC.

Here the CDR3 reads CASSAGWVAEQFF. Written as DNA, the CDR3 is TGTGCCAGCAGCGCCGGGTGGGTCGCAGAGCAGTTCTTC. The chain recombines TRBV9 with TRBJ2-1; D call uncertain. Trimming shortened V by 3 bases and J by 10 bases, and 14 bases separated the two germline ends. The CDR3 covers 13 residues. Germline V gives CDR1 SGDLS, CDR2 YYNGEE.

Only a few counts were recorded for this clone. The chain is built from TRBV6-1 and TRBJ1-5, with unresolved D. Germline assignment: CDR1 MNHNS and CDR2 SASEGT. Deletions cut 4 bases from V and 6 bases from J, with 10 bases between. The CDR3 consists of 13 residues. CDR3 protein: CASSGHMSQPQHF. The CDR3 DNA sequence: TGTGCCAGCAGTGGACATATGTCTCAGCCCCAGCATTTT.

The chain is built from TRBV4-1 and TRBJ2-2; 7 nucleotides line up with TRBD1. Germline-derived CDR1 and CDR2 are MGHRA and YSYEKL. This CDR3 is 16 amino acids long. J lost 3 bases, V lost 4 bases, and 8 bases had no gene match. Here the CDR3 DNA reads TGCGCCAGCAGCCGACCACAGGGGCGGGACACCGGGGAGCTGTTTTTT. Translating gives CASSRPQGRDTGELFF.

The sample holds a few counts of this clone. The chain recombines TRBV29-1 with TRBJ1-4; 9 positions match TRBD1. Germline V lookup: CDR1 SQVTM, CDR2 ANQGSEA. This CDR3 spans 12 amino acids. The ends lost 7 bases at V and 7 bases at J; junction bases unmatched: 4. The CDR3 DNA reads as TGCAGCGGGGGACAGGGCGGTGAAAAACTGTTTTTT. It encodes CSGGQGGEKLFF.

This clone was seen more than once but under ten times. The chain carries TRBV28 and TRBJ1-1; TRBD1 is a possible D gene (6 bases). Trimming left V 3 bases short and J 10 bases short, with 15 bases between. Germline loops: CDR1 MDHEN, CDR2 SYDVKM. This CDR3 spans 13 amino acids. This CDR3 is CASSFPNRVGAFF. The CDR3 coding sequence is TGTGCCAGCAGTTTTCCTAACAGGGTGGGAGCTTTCTTT.

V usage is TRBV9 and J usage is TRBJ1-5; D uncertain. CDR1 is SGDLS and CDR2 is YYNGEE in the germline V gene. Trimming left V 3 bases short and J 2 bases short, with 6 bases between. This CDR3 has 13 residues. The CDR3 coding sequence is TGTGCCAGCAGCGGGGGAGGCAATCAGCCCCAGCATTTT. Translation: CASSGGGNQPQHF.

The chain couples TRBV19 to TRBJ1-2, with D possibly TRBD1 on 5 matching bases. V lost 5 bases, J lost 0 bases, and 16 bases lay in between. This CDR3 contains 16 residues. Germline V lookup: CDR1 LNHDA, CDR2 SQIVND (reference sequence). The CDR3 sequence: CASSPTPGGSNYGYTF. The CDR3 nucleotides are TGTGCCAGTAGTCCAACCCCGGGGGGATCTAACTATGGCTACACCTTC.

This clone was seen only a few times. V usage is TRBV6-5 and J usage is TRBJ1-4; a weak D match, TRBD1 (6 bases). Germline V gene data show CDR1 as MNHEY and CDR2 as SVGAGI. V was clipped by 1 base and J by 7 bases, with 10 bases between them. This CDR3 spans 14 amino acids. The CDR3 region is CASSYFSTGEKLFF. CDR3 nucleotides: TGTGCCAGCAGTTACTTCTCGACAGGTGAAAAACTGTTTTTT.

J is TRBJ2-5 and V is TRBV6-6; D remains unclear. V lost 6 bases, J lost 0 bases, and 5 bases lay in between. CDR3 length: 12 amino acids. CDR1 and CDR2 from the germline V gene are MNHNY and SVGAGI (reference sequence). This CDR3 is CASRYDQETQYF. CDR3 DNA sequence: TGTGCCAGCAGATATGACCAAGAGACCCAGTACTTC.

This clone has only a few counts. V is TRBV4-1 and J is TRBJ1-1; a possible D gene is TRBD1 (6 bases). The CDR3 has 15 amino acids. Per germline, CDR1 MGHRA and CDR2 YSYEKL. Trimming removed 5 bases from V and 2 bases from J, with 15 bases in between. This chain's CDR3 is CASSAYREVNTEAFF. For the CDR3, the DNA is TGCGCCAGCAGCGCATACAGGGAAGTAAACACTGAAGCTTTCTTT.

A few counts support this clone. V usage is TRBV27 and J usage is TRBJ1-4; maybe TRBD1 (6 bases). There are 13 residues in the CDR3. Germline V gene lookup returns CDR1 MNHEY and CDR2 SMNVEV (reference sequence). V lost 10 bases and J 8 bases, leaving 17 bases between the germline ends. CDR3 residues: CATMPRGDEKLFF. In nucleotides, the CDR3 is TGTGCCACCATGCCCAGGGGAGACGAAAAACTGTTTTTT.

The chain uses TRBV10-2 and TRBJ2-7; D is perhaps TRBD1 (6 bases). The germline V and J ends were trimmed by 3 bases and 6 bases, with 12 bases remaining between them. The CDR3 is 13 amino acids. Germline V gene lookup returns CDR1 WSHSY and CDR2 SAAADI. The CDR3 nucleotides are TGCGCCAGCAGTGAAACAGGGCGAGGCGAGCAGTACTTC. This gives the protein CASSETGRGEQYF.

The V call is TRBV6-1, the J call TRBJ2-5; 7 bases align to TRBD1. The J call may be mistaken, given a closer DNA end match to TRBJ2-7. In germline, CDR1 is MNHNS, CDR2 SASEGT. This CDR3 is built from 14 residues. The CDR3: CASMGQPIWDEQYF. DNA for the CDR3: TGTGCCAGCATGGGACAGCCTATATGGGACGAGCAGTACTTC.

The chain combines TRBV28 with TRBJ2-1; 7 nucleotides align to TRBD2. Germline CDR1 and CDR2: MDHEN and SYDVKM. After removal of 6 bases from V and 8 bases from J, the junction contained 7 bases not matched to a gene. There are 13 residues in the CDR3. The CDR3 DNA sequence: TGTGCCAGCAGCCCCGGCGGGAGCGATGAGCAGTTCTTC. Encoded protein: CASSPGGSDEQFF.

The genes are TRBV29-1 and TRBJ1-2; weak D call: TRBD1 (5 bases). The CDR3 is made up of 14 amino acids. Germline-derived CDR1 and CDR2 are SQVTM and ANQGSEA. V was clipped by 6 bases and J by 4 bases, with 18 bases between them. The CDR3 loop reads CSVWGGEVIYGYTF. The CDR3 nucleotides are TGCAGCGTCTGGGGGGGGGAGGTAATCTATGGCTACACCTTC.

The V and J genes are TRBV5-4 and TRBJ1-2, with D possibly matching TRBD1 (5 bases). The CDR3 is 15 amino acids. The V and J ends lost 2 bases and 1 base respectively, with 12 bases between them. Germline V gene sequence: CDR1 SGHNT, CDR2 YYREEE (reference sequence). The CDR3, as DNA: TGTGCCAGCAGCTTTGGTAGGGGTTATAACTATGGCTACACCTTC. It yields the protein CASSFGRGYNYGYTF. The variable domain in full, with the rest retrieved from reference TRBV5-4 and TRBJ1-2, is ETGVTQSPTHLIKTRGQQVTLRCSSQSGHNTVSWYQQALGQGPQFIFQYYREEENGRGNFPPRFSGLQFPNYSSELNVNALELDDSALYLCASSFGRGYNYGYTFGSGTRLTVV.

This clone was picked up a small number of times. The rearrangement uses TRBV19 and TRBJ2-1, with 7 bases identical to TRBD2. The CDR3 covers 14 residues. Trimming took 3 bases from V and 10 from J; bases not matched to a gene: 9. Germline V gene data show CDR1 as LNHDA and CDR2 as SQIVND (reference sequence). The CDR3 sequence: CASSIQRGSGEQFF. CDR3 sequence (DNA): TGTGCCAGTAGTATCCAGCGGGGCTCGGGCGAGCAGTTCTTC.